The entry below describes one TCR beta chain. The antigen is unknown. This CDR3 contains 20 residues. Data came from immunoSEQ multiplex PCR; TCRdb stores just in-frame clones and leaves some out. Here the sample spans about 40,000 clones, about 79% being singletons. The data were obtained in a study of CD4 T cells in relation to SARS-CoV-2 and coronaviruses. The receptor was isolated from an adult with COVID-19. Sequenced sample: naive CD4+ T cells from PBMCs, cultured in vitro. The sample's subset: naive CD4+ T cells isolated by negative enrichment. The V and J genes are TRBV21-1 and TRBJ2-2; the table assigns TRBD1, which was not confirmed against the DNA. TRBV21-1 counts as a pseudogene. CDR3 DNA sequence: TGTGCCAGCAGCCCCCAATTCCCCGACAGGGGGATTTCGCGGACCGGGGAGCTGTTTTTT. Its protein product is CASSPQFPDRGISRTGELFF.